Listed below are T cell receptor beta chains from one sample, sequenced in a study of T cells in Graves' hyperthyroidism and ophthalmopathy. TCRdb independently ran MiXCR on the multiplex PCR reads; one entry per CDR3 protein. This table holds nearly 600,000 distinct CDR3 sequences, roughly 14% found once. The sample was blood. These receptors were obtained from a woman aged 25 to 39 with Graves' hyperthyroidism that later progressed to Graves' ophthalmopathy. The conserved cysteine and the conserved F or W are not part of the CDR3 here.

v_gene	j_gene	CDR3aa
TRBV2	TRBJ2-4	ASTSTAWENIQY
TRBV24-1	TRBJ2-2	ATSDFVTGELF
TRBV12-3/TRBV12-4	TRBJ1-1	ASSLRRGQNEAF
TRBV28	TRBJ2-7	ASRNRGTRAYEQY
TRBV19	TRBJ2-1	ASTLNSGRGLLHNEQF
TRBV28	TRBJ2-7	ASNQGGFSYEQY
TRBV6-1	TRBJ1-1	ASRSKTGWTEAF
TRBV14	TRBJ1-2	ASSVRDRVNYGYT
TRBV14	TRBJ2-7	ASSRDLRASYEQY
TRBV19	TRBJ1-5	ASSIEQGNQPQH
TRBV27	TRBJ2-6	ATRDRLSGANVLT
TRBV20-1	TRBJ1-2	SARGTGVTNYGYT
TRBV3-1	TRBJ2-1	ASSQDPWREGYNEQF
TRBV6-1	TRBJ2-2	ASNGNTGELF
TRBV24-1	TRBJ2-2	ATSDFGTSGRGGAGELF
TRBV20-1	TRBJ2-1	SAMYKGSHEQF
TRBV10-1	TRBJ1-4	ASSEPGTEKLF
TRBV20-1	TRBJ2-7	SARDTRTGTEQY
TRBV19	TRBJ1-1	ASSKLADRYTEAF
TRBV14	TRBJ2-1	ATRTSGISEQF
TRBV7-2	TRBJ2-1	ASSPGLAGGWGQF
TRBV9	TRBJ1-2	ASSVAMSGYGYT
TRBV5-1	TRBJ1-1	ASTGTGFMNTEAF
TRBV6-1	TRBJ1-1	ASRDLYTEAF
TRBV28	TRBJ2-5	ASVSGGDETQY
TRBV30	TRBJ1-2	AWRANGVYGYT
TRBV4-3	TRBJ2-2	ASSQSLRKGPGSCF